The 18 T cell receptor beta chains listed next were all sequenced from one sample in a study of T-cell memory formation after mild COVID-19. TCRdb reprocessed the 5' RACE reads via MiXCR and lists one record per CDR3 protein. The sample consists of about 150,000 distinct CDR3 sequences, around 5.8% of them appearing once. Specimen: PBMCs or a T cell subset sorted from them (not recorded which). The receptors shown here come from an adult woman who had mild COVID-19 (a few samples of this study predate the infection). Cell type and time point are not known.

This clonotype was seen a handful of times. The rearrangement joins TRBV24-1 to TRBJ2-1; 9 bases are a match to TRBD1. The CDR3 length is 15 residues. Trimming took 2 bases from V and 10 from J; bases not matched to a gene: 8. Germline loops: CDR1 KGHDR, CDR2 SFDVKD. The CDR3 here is CATSDSPPQGAEQFF. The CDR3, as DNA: TGTGCCACCAGTGATTCGCCCCCACAGGGGGCCGAGCAGTTCTTC.

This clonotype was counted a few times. CDR3 residues: CAISESTEKLFF. In DNA, the CDR3 is TGTGCCATCAGTGAGTCTACAGAAAAACTGTTTTTT. The chain uses TRBV10-3 and TRBJ1-4, with D uncertain. The CDR3 has 12 amino acids. Trimming left V 0 bases short and J 8 bases short, with 4 bases between. Germline V gene lookup returns CDR1 ENHRY and CDR2 SYGVKD.

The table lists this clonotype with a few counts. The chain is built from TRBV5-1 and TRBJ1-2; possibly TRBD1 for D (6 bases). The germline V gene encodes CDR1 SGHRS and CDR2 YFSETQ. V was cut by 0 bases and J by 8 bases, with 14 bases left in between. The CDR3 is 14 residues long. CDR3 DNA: TGCGCCAGCAGCTTGGCGGGACACGGCTACGGCTACACCTTC. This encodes CASSLAGHGYGYTF.

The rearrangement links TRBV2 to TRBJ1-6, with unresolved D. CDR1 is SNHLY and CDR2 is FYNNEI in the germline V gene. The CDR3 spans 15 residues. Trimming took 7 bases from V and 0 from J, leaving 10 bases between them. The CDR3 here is CASIPDTSYNSPLHF. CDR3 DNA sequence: TGTGCCAGCATCCCCGACACCTCCTATAATTCACCCCTCCACTTT.

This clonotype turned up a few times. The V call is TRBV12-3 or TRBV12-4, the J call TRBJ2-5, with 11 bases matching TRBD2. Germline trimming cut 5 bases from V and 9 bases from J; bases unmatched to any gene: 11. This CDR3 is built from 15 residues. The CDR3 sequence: CASSLPGLAGRAQYF. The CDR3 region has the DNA TGTGCCAGCAGTCTCCCCGGACTAGCGGGCCGGGCCCAGTACTTC.

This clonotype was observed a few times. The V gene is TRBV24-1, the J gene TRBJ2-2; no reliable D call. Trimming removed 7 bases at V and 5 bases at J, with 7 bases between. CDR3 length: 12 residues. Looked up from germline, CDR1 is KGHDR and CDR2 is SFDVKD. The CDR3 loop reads CATRQPTGELFF. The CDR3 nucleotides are TGTGCCACCAGACAGCCTACCGGGGAGCTGTTTTTT.

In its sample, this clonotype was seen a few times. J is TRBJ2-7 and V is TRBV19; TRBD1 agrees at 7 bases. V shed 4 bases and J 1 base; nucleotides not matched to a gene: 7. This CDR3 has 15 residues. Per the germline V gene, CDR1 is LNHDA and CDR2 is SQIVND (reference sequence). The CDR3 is CASSRDRLESYEQYF. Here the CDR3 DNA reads TGTGCCAGTAGTAGGGACAGACTCGAGTCCTACGAGCAGTACTTC.

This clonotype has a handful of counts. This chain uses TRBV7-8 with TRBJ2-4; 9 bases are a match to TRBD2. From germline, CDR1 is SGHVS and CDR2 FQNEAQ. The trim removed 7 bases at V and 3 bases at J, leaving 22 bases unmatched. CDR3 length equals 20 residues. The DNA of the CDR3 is TGTGCCAGCACCCCCGGCGCGTGGCGGGAGGGTCTCTCAAACAAAAACATTCAGTACTTC. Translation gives CASTPGAWREGLSNKNIQYF.

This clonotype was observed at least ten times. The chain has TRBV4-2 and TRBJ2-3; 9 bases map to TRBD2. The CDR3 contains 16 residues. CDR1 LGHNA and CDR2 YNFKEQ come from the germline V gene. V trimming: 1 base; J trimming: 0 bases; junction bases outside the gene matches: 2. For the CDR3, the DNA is TGTGCCAGCAGCCAAGCTAGCGGGGTTAGCACAGATACGCAGTATTTT. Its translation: CASSQASGVSTDTQYF.

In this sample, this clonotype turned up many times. The CDR3 DNA is TGTGCCAGCAGCTTGCGTAGCGGGAGTCGCGATGAGCAGTTCTTC. Its protein is CASSLRSGSRDEQFF. The chain combines TRBV7-9 with TRBJ2-1; TRBD2 agrees at 9 bases. J was trimmed by 8 bases and V by 3 bases; bases with no gene match: 8. Germline V gene lookup returns CDR1 SEHNR and CDR2 FQNEAQ (reference sequence). The CDR3 is made up of 15 amino acids.

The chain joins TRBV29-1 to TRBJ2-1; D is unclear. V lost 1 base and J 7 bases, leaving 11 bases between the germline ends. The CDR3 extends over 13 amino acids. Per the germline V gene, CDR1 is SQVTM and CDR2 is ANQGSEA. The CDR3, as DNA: TGCAGCGTTGAAGGGTGGAACAAAAATGAGCAGTTCTTC. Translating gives CSVEGWNKNEQFF.

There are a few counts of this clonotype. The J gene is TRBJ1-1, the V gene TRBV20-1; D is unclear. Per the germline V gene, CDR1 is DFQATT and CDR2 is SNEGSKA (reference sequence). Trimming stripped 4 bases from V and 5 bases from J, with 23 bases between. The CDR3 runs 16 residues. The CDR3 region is CSAKILGIPSRTEAFF. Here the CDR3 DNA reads TGCAGTGCTAAGATCTTGGGAATCCCATCAAGGACTGAAGCTTTCTTT.

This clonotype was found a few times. The CDR3 region is CASSLYSSSGRNTEAFF. The CDR3 nucleotides are TGCGCCAGCAGCTTGTACAGTAGCAGCGGTCGAAACACTGAAGCTTTCTTT. The rearrangement links TRBV5-1 to TRBJ1-1; D is unresolved. CDR1 and CDR2 from the germline V gene are SGHRS and YFSETQ. The CDR3 spans 17 residues. Trimming shortened V by 1 base and J by 2 bases, and 18 bases separated the two germline ends.

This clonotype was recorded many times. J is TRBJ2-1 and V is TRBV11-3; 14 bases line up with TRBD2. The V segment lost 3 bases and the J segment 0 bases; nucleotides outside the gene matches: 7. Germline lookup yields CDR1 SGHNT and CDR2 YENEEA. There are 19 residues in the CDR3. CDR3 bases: TGTGCCAGCAGCTTCCGGACAGGGACTAGCGGGAGCTCCTACAATGAGCAGTTCTTC. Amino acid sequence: CASSFRTGTSGSSYNEQFF.

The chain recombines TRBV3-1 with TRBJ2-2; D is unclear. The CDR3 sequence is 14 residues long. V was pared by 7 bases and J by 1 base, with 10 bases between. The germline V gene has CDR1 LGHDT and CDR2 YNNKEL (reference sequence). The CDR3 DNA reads TGTGCCAGCACCCCAAGGCGGAACACCGGGGAGCTGTTTTTT. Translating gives CASTPRRNTGELFF.

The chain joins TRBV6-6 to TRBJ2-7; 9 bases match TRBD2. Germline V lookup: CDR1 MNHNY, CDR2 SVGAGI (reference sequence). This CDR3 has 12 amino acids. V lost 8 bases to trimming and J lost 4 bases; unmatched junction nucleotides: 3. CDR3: CASASGIYEQYF. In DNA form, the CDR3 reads TGTGCCAGCGCTAGCGGGATATACGAGCAGTACTTC.

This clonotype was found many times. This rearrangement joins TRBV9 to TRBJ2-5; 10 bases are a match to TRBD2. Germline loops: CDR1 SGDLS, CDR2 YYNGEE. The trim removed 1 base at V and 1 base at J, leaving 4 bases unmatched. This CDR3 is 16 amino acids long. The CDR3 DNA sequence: TGTGCCAGCAGCGTATCCGAGCGGGGGGGCCAAGAGACCCAGTACTTC. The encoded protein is CASSVSERGGQETQYF.

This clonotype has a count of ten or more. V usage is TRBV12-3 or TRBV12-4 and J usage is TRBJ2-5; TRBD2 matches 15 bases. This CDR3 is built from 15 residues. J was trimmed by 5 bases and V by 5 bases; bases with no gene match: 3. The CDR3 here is CASSGLAGGLETQYF. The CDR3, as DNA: TGTGCCAGCAGTGGACTAGCGGGGGGGCTGGAGACCCAGTACTTC.